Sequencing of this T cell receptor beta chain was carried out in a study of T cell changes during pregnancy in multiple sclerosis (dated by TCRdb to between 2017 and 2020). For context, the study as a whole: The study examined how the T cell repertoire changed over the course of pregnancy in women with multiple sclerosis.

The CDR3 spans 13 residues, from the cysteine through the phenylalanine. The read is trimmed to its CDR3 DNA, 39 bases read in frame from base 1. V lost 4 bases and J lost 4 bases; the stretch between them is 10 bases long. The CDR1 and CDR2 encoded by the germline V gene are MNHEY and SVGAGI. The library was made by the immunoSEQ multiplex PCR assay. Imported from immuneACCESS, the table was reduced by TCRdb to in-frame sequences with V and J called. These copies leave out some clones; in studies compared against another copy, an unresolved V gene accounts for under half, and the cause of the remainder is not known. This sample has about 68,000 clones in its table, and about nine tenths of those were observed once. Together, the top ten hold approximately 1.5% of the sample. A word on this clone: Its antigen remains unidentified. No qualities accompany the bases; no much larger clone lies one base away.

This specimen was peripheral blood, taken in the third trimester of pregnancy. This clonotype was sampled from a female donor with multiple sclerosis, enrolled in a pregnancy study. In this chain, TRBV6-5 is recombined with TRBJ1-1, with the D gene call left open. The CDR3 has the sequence CASSSTLGTEAFF. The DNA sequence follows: TGTGCCAGCAGTTCAACCCTCGGCACTGAAGCTTTCTTT.